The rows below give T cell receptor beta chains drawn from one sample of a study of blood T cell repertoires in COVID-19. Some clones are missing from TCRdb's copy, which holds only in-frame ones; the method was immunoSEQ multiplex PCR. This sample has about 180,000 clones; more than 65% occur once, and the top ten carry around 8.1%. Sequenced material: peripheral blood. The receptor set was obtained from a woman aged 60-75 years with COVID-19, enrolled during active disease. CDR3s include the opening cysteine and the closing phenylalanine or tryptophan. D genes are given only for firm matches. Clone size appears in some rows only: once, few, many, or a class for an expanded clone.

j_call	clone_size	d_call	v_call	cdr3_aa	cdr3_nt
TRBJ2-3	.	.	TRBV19	CASSRGAGVRDTQYF	TGTGCCAGTAGTAGGGGGGCGGGAGTGCGAGATACGCAGTATTTT
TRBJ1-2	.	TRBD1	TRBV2	CASKEGAAGYTF	TGTGCCAGCAAGGAGGGGGCAGCGGGCTACACCTTC
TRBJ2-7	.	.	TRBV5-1	CASSLAAGYSYEQYF	TGCGCCAGCAGCTTGGCGGCAGGATACTCCTACGAGCAGTACTTC
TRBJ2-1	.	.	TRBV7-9	CASSFLRGHKDNEQFF	TGTGCCAGCAGCTTTCTCAGGGGCCATAAAGACAATGAGCAGTTCTTC
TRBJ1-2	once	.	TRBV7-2	CASSTRTATGGYGYTF	TGTGCCAGCAGCACTCGGACAGCGACTGGAGGCTATGGCTACACCTTC
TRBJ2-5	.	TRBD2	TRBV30	CAWSPSGFQETQYF	TGTGCCTGGAGTCCTAGCGGGTTCCAAGAGACCCAGTACTTC
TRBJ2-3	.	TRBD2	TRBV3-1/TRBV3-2	CASSYLRDYNTDTQYF	TGTGCCAGCAGCTATTTGAGGGACTACAACACAGATACGCAGTATTTT
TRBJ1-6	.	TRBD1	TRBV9	CASSVDRGQNSPLHF	TGTGCCAGCAGCGTAGACAGGGGGCAGAATTCACCCCTCCACTTT
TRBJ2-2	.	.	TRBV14	CASSQERPYFDPFGGLFF	TGTGCCAGCAGCCAAGAAAGGCCGTATTTTGATCCTTTCGGGGGGCTGTTTTTT
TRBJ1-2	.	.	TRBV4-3	CASSQADRSRNYGYTF	TGCGCCAGCAGCCAAGCCGACAGGAGTCGAAACTATGGCTACACCTTC
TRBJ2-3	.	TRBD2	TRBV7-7	CASSRGLAGGGDTQYF	TGTGCTAGCAGCCGGGGACTAGCGGGAGGTGGAGATACGCAGTATTTT
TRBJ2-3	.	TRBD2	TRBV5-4	CASSPRGRADTQYF	TGTGCCAGCAGCCCGCGAGGGAGGGCAGATACGCAGTATTTT
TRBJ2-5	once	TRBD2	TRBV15	CATSRTGLAGVETQYF	TGTGCCACCAGCAGAACGGGACTAGCGGGAGTTGAGACCCAGTACTTC
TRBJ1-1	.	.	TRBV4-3	CASSQDGEAFF	TGCGCCAGCAGCCAAGATGGTGAGGCTTTCTTT
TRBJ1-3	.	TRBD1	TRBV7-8	CASSPHLPGQAIASRNTIYF	TGTGCCAGCAGCCCTCATTTACCGGGACAGGCCATCGCGAGCAGAAACACCATATATTTT
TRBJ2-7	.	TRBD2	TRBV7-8	CASSLVLAGRASYEQYF	TGTGCCAGCAGCTTAGTTCTAGCGGGACGAGCTTCCTACGAGCAGTACTTC
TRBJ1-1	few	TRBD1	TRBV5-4	CASSPESLTGGVEAFF	TGTGCCAGCAGCCCAGAATCACTGACAGGGGGAGTCGAAGCTTTCTTT
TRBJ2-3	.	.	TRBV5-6	CASIWRGLGDTQYF	TGTGCCAGCATATGGAGGGGGCTGGGGGATACGCAGTATTTT
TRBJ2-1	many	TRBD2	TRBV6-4	CASSDSSSGVGIEQFF	TGTGCCAGCAGTGACTCGTCTAGCGGGGTAGGAATTGAGCAGTTCTTC
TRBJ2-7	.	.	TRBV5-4	CASSPVGSYEQYF	TGTGCCAGCAGCCCAGTGGGCAGCTACGAGCAGTACTTC
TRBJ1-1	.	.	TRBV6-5	CASSALFGGYTEAFF	TGTGCCAGCAGCGCACTTTTCGGCGGGTACACTGAAGCTTTCTTT
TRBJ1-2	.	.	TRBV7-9	CASSPSGNYGYTF	TGTGCCAGCAGCCCTTCCGGGAACTATGGCTACACCTTC
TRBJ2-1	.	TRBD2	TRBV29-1	CSVLAGGPDEQFF	TGCAGCGTTCTAGCGGGAGGGCCGGATGAGCAGTTCTTC
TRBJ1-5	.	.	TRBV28	CAIAGRGNQPQHF	TGTGCCATCGCAGGGAGGGGAAATCAGCCCCAGCATTTT
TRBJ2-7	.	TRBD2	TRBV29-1	CSVSSGRATEQYF	TGCAGCGTATCTAGCGGGAGGGCCACCGAGCAGTACTTC
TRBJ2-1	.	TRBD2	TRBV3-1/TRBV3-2	CASSPAVAGTNEQFF	TGTGCCAGCAGTCCAGCGGTAGCGGGGACCAATGAGCAGTTCTTC